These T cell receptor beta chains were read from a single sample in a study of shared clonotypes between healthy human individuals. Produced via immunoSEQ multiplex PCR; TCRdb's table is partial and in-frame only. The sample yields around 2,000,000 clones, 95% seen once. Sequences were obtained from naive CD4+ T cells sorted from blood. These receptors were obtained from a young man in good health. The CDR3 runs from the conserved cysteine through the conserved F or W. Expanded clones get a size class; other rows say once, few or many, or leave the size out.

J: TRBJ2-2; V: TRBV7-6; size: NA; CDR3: CASTLGQGVNTGELFF
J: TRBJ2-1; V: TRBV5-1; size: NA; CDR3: CASSFLRPDEQFF
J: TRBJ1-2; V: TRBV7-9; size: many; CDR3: CASSRDSDGYTF
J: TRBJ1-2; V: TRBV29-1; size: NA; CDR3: CSYEPQVPGQGALGYGYTF
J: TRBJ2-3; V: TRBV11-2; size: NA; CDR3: CASSAATNGISPDTQYF
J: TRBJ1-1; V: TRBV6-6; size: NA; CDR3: CASSYGSGEAFF
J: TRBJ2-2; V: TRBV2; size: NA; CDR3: CASSWDRGRTGELFF
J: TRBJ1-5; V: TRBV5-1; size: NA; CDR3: CASSLEGLGGPQHF
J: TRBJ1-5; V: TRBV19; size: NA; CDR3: CASKRQSDQPQHF
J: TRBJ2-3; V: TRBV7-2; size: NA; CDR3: CASSSRTSVAAPDTQYF
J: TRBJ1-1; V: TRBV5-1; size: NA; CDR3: CASSFRTDRIEAFF
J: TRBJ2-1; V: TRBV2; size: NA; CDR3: CARGGNRGEQFF
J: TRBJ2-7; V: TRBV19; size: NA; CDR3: CASSIGRGVPNEQYF
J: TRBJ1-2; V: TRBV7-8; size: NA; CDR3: CASSSDPRDSNGYTF
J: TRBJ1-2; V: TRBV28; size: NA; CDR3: CASRRDEPNYGYTF
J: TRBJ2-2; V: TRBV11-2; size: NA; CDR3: CASSSPQGADTGELFF
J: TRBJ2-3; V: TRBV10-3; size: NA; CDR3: CAISRTSGSTDTQYF
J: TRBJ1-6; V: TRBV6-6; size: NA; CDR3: CASSYQGDSPLHF
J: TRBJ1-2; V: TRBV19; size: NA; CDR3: CASIVTGGGYGYTF
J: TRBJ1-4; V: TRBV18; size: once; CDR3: CASSLQTSGGTTNEKLFF
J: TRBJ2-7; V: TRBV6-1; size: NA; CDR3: CASSFLGGISYEQYF
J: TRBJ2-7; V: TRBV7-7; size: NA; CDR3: CASSFRRQGADEQYF
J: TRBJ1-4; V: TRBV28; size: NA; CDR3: CASSRRGGSLLVTNEKLFF
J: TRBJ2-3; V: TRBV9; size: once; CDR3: CASSSRLAGSTDTQYF
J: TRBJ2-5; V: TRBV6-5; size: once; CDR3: CASSFRDRGETQYF
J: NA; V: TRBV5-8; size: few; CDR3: CASRGQGQGYEQYF
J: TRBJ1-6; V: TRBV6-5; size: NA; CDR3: CASLDGSYNSPLHF
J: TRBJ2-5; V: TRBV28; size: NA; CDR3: CASTPGGGPETQYF
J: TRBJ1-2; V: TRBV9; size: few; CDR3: CASSVELQGGYTF
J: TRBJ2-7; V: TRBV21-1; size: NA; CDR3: CASSLARERAYEQYF
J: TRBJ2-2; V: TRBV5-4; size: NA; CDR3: CASSGGTGWGTGELFF